Each of the 27 T cell receptor beta chains below was sequenced from the same sample in a study of Graves' ophthalmopathy and Graves' hyperthyroidism. The authors amplified TCR beta CDR3 regions, and they did so from RNA transcripts for repertoire sequencing. The first round was an RT-PCR with HTBI primers, and the second round was a multiplex PCR. TCRdb reprocessed the multiplex PCR reads via MiXCR and lists one record per CDR3 protein. The profile covers more than 1,000,000 distinct CDR3 sequences, with roughly two fifths appearing a single time and over 8.5% taken by the ten largest. Sequenced: peripheral blood or thyroid tissue (not recorded which). The receptors originated from an adult man with Graves' hyperthyroidism.

This clonotype has more than one count but fewer than ten. The chain employs TRBV20-1 and TRBJ2-7, with 8 bases lining up with TRBD2. V trimming: 2 bases; J trimming: 3 bases; junction bases outside the gene matches: 6. This CDR3 is 14 amino acids long. The germline CDR1 and CDR2 sequences are DFQATT and SNEGSKA (reference sequence). CDR3 in DNA: TGCAGTGCTAGAAGTCCTAGCGGGTTCTACGAGCAGTACTTC. This gives the protein CSARSPSGFYEQYF.

The chain uses TRBV2 and TRBJ1-5; TRBD1 aligns across 7 bases. The CDR3 totals 14 residues. Per the germline V gene, CDR1 is SNHLY and CDR2 is FYNNEI. Germline trimming cut 5 bases from V and 6 bases from J; bases unmatched to any gene: 7. CDR3 sequence: CASSTKTGIQPQHF. The CDR3 bases are TGTGCCAGCAGTACAAAGACAGGGATTCAGCCCCAGCATTTT. The full variable domain, rest sourced from reference TRBV2 and TRBJ1-5, is EPEVTQTPSHQVTQMGQEVILRCVPISNHLYFYWYRQILGQKVEFLVSFYNNEISEKSEIFDDQFSVERPDGSNFTLKIRSTKLEDSAMYFCASSTKTGIQPQHFGDGTRLSIL.

A word on this clonotype: It may be a read error: a sequence one base away is much more abundant. This sequence joins TRBV11-2 and TRBJ1-5, with 7 bases aligning to TRBD1. The CDR3 extends over 16 amino acids. After removal of 5 bases from V and 2 bases from J, the junction contained 9 bases not matched to a gene. The germline V gene encodes CDR1 SGHAT and CDR2 FQNNGV. In nucleotides, the CDR3 is TGTGCCAGCAGCCAGACAGGGTGGAAGGGCAATCAGCCCCAGCATTTT. Protein sequence: CASSQTGWKGNQPQHF.

The chain recombines TRBV5-1 with TRBJ2-5; TRBD2 agrees at 9 bases. The length of the CDR3 is 16 residues. Germline CDR1 is SGHRS and CDR2 is YFSETQ. V lost 4 bases and J lost 2; bases outside the gene matches: 9. The CDR3 protein is CASSEKTSGMQETQYF. CDR3 bases: TGCGCCAGCAGCGAGAAGACTAGCGGCATGCAAGAGACCCAGTACTTC.

Worth noting for this clonotype: It may be a read error: a sequence one base away is much more abundant. In this CDR3 the conserved last residue, phenylalanine or tryptophan, is missing, so a read error is likely. This chain connects TRBV19 to TRBJ1-2; D might be TRBD1 (6 bases). CDR1 is LNHDA and CDR2 is SQIVND in the germline V gene (reference sequence). V gave up 4 bases and J gave up 5 bases, with 11 bases separating them. CDR3 length: 13 amino acids. The CDR3 DNA follows: TGTGCCAGTAGTAACGACAGGACTTATGGCTACACCCTC. Protein product: CASSNDRTYGYTL.

V and J are TRBV5-6 and TRBJ2-3, with TRBD2 matching 8 bases. Looked up from germline, CDR1 is SGHDT and CDR2 is YYEEEE. V was pared by 0 bases and J by 4 bases, with 7 bases of the junction left unmatched. The CDR3 loop spans 16 amino acids. The CDR3 loop is CASSLEYGGASDTQYF. For the CDR3, the DNA is TGTGCCAGCAGCTTGGAGTACGGGGGGGCTTCAGATACGCAGTATTTT.

This clonotype was seen repeatedly, ten times or more. The chain joins TRBV5-1 to TRBJ1-1; D perhaps matches TRBD1 (5 bases). CDR1 is SGHRS, CDR2 YFSETQ, per germline. Trimming left V 0 bases short and J 4 bases short, with 13 bases between. This CDR3 spans 15 amino acids. CDR3 in amino acids: CASSLGWKRGTEAFF. CDR3 bases: TGCGCCAGCAGCTTGGGATGGAAGAGGGGCACTGAAGCTTTCTTT.

This clonotype was observed a few times. This chain links TRBV2 with TRBJ1-4; TRBD1 is a possible D gene (6 bases). The CDR3 runs 14 residues. Deletions cut 5 bases from V and 7 bases from J, with 14 bases between. Per the germline V gene, CDR1 is SNHLY and CDR2 is FYNNEI. This chain's CDR3 is CASSQDGGAEKLFF. The CDR3 bases are TGTGCCAGCAGTCAAGACGGGGGCGCTGAAAAACTGTTTTTT.

The sample holds a few counts of this clonotype. V usage is TRBV5-4 and J usage is TRBJ2-5; tentative D call: TRBD2 (7 bases). CDR1 and CDR2 from the germline V gene are SGHNT and YYREEE (reference sequence). The CDR3 consists of 15 residues. V was pared by 0 bases and J by 5 bases, with 14 bases between. This CDR3 is CASSLVGGGIETQYF. The CDR3 DNA reads as TGTGCCAGCAGCTTGGTAGGGGGGGGGATCGAGACCCAGTACTTC.

The chain carries TRBV10-2 and TRBJ2-7; D ambiguous. With 6 bases removed from V and 2 bases from J, the gap between germline ends came to 17 bases. Per the germline V gene, CDR1 is WSHSY and CDR2 is SAAADI. The CDR3 runs to 15 residues. The CDR3 coding sequence is TGCGCCAGCAGCCAAGTGGGAAAGGCTACCTACGAGCAGTACTTC. It codes for CASSQVGKATYEQYF.

This clonotype has just a few counts. The V call is TRBV19, the J call TRBJ2-5; D is uncertain. Germline V gives CDR1 LNHDA, CDR2 SQIVND (reference sequence). This CDR3 spans 14 amino acids. Deletions cut 8 bases from V and 2 bases from J, with 15 bases between. In DNA form, the CDR3 reads TGTGCCAGTTCGACGCAAACCTTACAAGAGACCCAGTACTTC. It encodes CASSTQTLQETQYF.

On this clonotype: The conserved phenylalanine or tryptophan is not found at the CDR3 terminus, so this likely reflects a read error. Because the CDR3's place on the DNA is in doubt, the DNA is left out and the CDR3 is given as listed by TCRdb. The rearrangement links TRBV6-4 to TRBJ1-6. Germline values: CDR1 MRHNA, CDR2 SNTAGT. The CDR3 is 9 amino acids long, termini counted. CDR3 residues: CASSDSGHS.

The gene calls are TRBV15 and TRBJ2-5; TRBD1 is a possible D gene (7 bases). V was pared by 5 bases and J by 0 bases, with 13 bases between. The CDR3 loop spans 15 amino acids. Germline values: CDR1 LNHNV, CDR2 YYDKDF (reference sequence). The CDR3 reads CATSRGGTDQETQYF. CDR3 DNA sequence: TGTGCCACCAGCCGAGGGGGGACAGACCAAGAGACCCAGTACTTC.

This clonotype appeared many times. The chain employs TRBV7-6 and TRBJ2-7; a possible D gene is TRBD2 (7 bases). CDR3 size: 15 residues. CDR1 is SGHVS, CDR2 FNYEAQ, per germline. Trimming shortened V by 5 bases and J by 1 base, and 15 bases separated the two germline ends. The CDR3 reads CASSQEGGSSYEQYF. In nucleotides, the CDR3 is TGTGCCAGCAGCCAGGAGGGGGGGTCTTCCTACGAGCAGTACTTC.

The genes are TRBV2 and TRBJ1-4; 12 bases map to TRBD1. Looked up from germline, CDR1 is SNHLY and CDR2 is FYNNEI. The ends lost 9 bases at V and 8 bases at J; junction bases unmatched: 4. CDR3 length: 13 amino acids. In nucleotides, the CDR3 is TGTGCCAGTCAGGGGACAGGGGGCGAAAAACTGTTTTTT. This encodes CASQGTGGEKLFF.

The chain uses TRBV28 and TRBJ2-3; 13 nucleotides align to TRBD2. The CDR3 is 16 amino acids. J gave up 2 bases and V 5 bases, and 4 bases lay outside the gene matches. The germline CDR1 and CDR2 sequences are MDHEN and SYDVKM. The CDR3 here is CASSPTSGRATDTQYF. CDR3 nucleotides: TGTGCCAGCAGTCCCACTAGCGGGAGGGCCACAGATACGCAGTATTTT.

The J gene is TRBJ2-7, the V gene TRBV3-1; no definite D call. CDR1 and CDR2 (germline): LGHDT, YNNKEL (reference sequence). The germline V and J ends were trimmed by 0 bases and 2 bases, with 8 bases remaining between them. The CDR3 covers 14 residues. The CDR3 DNA reads TGTGCCAGCAGCCAAGAGGGATACACCTACGAGCAGTACTTC. The encoded protein is CASSQEGYTYEQYF.

This clonotype has a handful of counts. The junction shows a germline mismatch at one end, possibly a read error. The genes are TRBV10-2 and TRBJ1-2; D is undetermined. This CDR3 has 13 amino acids. Germline V gene sequence: CDR1 WSHSY, CDR2 SAAADI. The DNA for the CDR3 is TGTGCCAGCAGTTACTCGCGGAGTATTGGCTACACCTTC. Its translation: CASSYSRSIGYTF.

The CDR3 spells CASIGTTGELFF. The CDR3 DNA sequence: TGTGCCAGCATTGGTACCACCGGGGAGCTGTTTTTT. The V gene is TRBV28, the J gene TRBJ2-2; D is undetermined. The CDR3 sequence is 12 residues long. Germline CDR1 is MDHEN and CDR2 is SYDVKM. V was clipped by 7 bases and J by 4 bases, with 7 bases between them.

This clonotype has just a few counts. The chain joins TRBV20-1 to TRBJ2-2; 8 bases map to TRBD1. V shed 1 base and J 3 bases; nucleotides not matched to a gene: 1. CDR3 length equals 14 residues. Germline CDR1 DFQATT, CDR2 SNEGSKA (reference sequence). The CDR3 reads CSARATGDTGELFF. In nucleotides, the CDR3 is TGCAGTGCTAGAGCGACAGGGGACACCGGGGAGCTGTTTTTT.

V is TRBV29-1 and J is TRBJ2-7, with 11 positions matching TRBD1. Germline lookup yields CDR1 SQVTM and CDR2 ANQGSEA. Losses at the gene ends were 5 bases for V and 5 bases for J; bases not matched to a gene: 8. This CDR3 has 14 residues. CDR3 coding DNA: TGCAGCGTTTGTATAGGACAGGGGGCTGACGAGCAGTACTTC. As protein: CSVCIGQGADEQYF.

This clonotype appeared a few times. The rearrangement uses TRBV7-9 and TRBJ2-5; tentatively, D is TRBD1 (8 bases). The V end was cut by 6 bases, the J end by 2 bases, with 19 bases between. This CDR3 region has 16 residues. CDR1 SEHNR and CDR2 FQNEAQ come from the germline V gene (reference sequence). This chain's CDR3 is CASSSDRGGPQETQYF. The CDR3 DNA reads TGTGCCAGCAGTTCAGACAGGGGAGGGCCGCAAGAGACCCAGTACTTC.

The V call is TRBV20-1, the J call TRBJ2-7; TRBD1 matches 8 bases. CDR1 DFQATT and CDR2 SNEGSKA come from the germline V gene (reference sequence). J gave up 2 bases and V 1 base, and 4 bases lay outside the gene matches. This CDR3 region has 14 residues. The DNA of the CDR3 is TGCAGTGCTAGAGTGGGGACAGGCACCTACGAGCAGTACTTC. Encoded protein: CSARVGTGTYEQYF.

The chain joins TRBV6-6 to TRBJ1-2; TRBD1 might be the D (6 bases). Trimming took off 6 bases at V and 0 bases at J, with 11 bases between the two ends. Per germline, CDR1 MNHNY and CDR2 SVGAGI (reference sequence). The CDR3 spans 14 residues. CDR3 coding DNA: TGTGCCAGCAGAGGGGGACATACTAACTATGGCTACACCTTC. This sequence encodes CASRGGHTNYGYTF.

This clonotype was recorded many times. The chain has TRBV2 and TRBJ2-5; D gene uncertain. The CDR3 covers 13 residues. V lost 7 bases, J lost 5 bases, and 14 bases lay in between. Germline V gene data show CDR1 as SNHLY and CDR2 as FYNNEI. In DNA form, the CDR3 reads TGTGCCAGCAATTGGCGTACGGCGGAGACCCAGTACTTC. Translating gives CASNWRTAETQYF.

Notes on this clonotype: One end of the junction does not line up with germline, which may come from a read error. The rearrangement joins TRBV10-3 to TRBJ2-6; the D call may be TRBD1 or TRBD2 (5 bases each). The CDR3 is made up of 18 amino acids. From germline, CDR1 is ENHRY and CDR2 SYGVKD. CDR3 in DNA: TGTGCCAGCAGTTTAGCCCGGGACGGCCGCGCTGGGGCCAACGTCCTGACTTTC. Amino acid sequence: CASSLARDGRAGANVLTF.

The sample holds many counts of this clonotype. The genes are TRBV5-1 and TRBJ2-2, with a possible D match to TRBD1 (6 bases). The CDR3 spans 14 residues. Germline lookup yields CDR1 SGHRS and CDR2 YFSETQ. Between the trimmed V and J ends, which lost 4 bases and 4 bases, there was a span of 11 bases. The DNA for the CDR3 is TGCGCCAGCAGCCCGGACAGAAGCACCGGGGAGCTGTTTTTT. Protein product: CASSPDRSTGELFF.